A selection of T cell receptor beta chains follows, all from one sample in a study of identical twins. TCRdb redid the calling of the 5' RACE reads with MiXCR, one entry per CDR3 protein. Altogether about 660,000 distinct CDR3 sequences are present, around 8.3% being singletons, with the ten largest covering roughly 0.97%. The same sample was also used in a study of yellow fever vaccine responses in identical twins.

The sample comprised PBMCs. The receptor source for this set is a woman aged 18-35 years in good health. The CDR3 runs from the conserved cysteine through the conserved F or W. D genes are given only for firm matches. Clone size appears in some rows only: once, few, many, or a class for an expanded clone.

>.|TRBV4-3|TRBJ2-7|many
TGCGCCAGCAGCCATACCGGGACCTCAACCGCATACGAGCAGTACTTC
CASSHTGTSTAYEQYF
>.|TRBV12-3/TRBV12-4|TRBJ1-6|many
TGTGCCAGCAGTTTAGGGACGAGAAATTCACCCCTCCACTTT
CASSLGTRNSPLHF
>TRBD2|TRBV5-5|TRBJ2-1|few
TGTGCCAGCAGCCCTCTAGCGGGGGGGCTCGATGAGCAGTTCTTC
CASSPLAGGLDEQFF
>.|TRBV6-5|TRBJ1-2|.
TGTGCCAGCAGTTACACATCTCGGGGGACGACTCGGGGCTACACCTTC
CASSYTSRGTTRGYTF
>.|TRBV29-1|TRBJ2-7|.
TGCAGCGTTGAAGCAGGGGCGGCCTACGAGCAGTACTTC
CSVEAGAAYEQYF
>.|TRBV20-1|TRBJ1-1|few
TGCAGTGCTAGAGTCCCCGGAAACACTGAAGCTTTCTTT
CSARVPGNTEAFF
>.|TRBV7-8|TRBJ2-5|.
TGTGCCAGCAGCCGATACTCGAACTCGCAGACCCAGTACTTC
CASSRYSNSQTQYF
>.|TRBV27|TRBJ1-2|few
TGTGCCAGCAGTTTAACAGGGCGTGGCTACACCTTC
CASSLTGRGYTF
>TRBD1|TRBV20-1|TRBJ1-5|few
TGCAGTGCTGGACAGGGCGTCAATCAGCCCCAGCATTTT
CSAGQGVNQPQHF
>.|TRBV7-9|TRBJ2-7|many
TGTGCCAGCAGCCTAGGGGGGATGGGAGACGAGCAGTACTTC
CASSLGGMGDEQYF
>.|TRBV28|TRBJ2-7|.
TGTGCCAGCAGTCCGACCTCGGGGACCAAGTACGAGCAGTACTTC
CASSPTSGTKYEQYF
>TRBD2|TRBV6-4|TRBJ2-3|many
TGTGCCAGCAGTGTGACTAGCGGGGGCACAGATACGCAGTATTTT
CASSVTSGGTDTQYF
>.|TRBV6-2/TRBV6-3|TRBJ2-7|few
TGTGCCAGCGGTCAGGGTCGGATGAGCGAGCAGTACTTC
CASGQGRMSEQYF
>.|TRBV29-1|TRBJ2-3|many
TGCAGCGTTGAATCCAGGGAAAGCACAGATACGCAGTATTTT
CSVESRESTDTQYF
>.|TRBV10-3|TRBJ2-1|few
TGTGCCATCAGTCCACCGGGGGCTGATGAGCAGTTCTTC
CAISPPGADEQFF
>.|TRBV12-3/TRBV12-4|TRBJ2-4|many
TGTGCCAGCAGTTTAGATAGCGGAGCCAAAAACATTCAGTACTTC
CASSLDSGAKNIQYF
>.|TRBV15|TRBJ1-5|few
TGTGCCACCAGCAGAGATCGAAATCAGCCCCAGCATTTT
CATSRDRNQPQHF
>TRBD2|TRBV4-3|TRBJ2-7|few
TGCGCCAGCAGCCAAGATACCGGACTAGCTCTTGAGCAGTACTTC
CASSQDTGLALEQYF
>.|TRBV6-5|TRBJ2-2|.
TGTGCCAGCAGTTACGGACTATCCCCCGGCGGGGAGCTGTTTTTT
CASSYGLSPGGELFF
>.|TRBV21-1|TRBJ2-7|few
TGTGCCAGCAGCAAAGTCTCTCTTCGGGACACCCCTTCCTACGAGCAGTACTTC
CASSKVSLRDTPSYEQYF
>TRBD1|TRBV12-3/TRBV12-4|TRBJ1-5|.
TGTGCCAGCAGCGGACAGGGATATAGCAATCAGCCCCAGCATTTT
CASSGQGYSNQPQHF
>TRBD2|TRBV10-3|TRBJ2-7|many
TGTGCCATCAGGACTAGCGGTGCGGACGAGCAGTACTTC
CAIRTSGADEQYF
>TRBD1|TRBV7-8|TRBJ2-1|few
TGTGCCAGCAGCTTAGCGCAGGGGGTTACCTACAATGAGCAGTTCTTC
CASSLAQGVTYNEQFF
>.|TRBV6-9|TRBJ1-1|.
TGTGCCAGCAAAGAAAAAAGGGGCGGCGCAGGAGGAGCTTTCTTT
CASKEKRGGAGGAFF